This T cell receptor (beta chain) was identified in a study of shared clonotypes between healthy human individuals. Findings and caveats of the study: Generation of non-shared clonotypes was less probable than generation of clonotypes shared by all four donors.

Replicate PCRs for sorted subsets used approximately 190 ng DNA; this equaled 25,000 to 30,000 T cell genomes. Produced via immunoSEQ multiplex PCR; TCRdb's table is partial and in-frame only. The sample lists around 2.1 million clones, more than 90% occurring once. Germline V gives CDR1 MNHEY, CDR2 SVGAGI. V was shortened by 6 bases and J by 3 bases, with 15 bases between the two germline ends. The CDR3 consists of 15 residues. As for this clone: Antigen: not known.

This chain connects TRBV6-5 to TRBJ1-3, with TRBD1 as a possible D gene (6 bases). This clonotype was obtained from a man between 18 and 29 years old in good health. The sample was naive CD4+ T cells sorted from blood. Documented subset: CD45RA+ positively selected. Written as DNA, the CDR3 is TGTGCCAGCAGGGCCCCGGGGGCACATGGAAACACCATATATTTT. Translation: CASRAPGAHGNTIYF.